Listed here are 24 T cell receptor beta chains from one sample, sequenced in a study of T-cell memory formation after mild COVID-19. TCRdb reprocessed the 5' RACE reads with MiXCR, giving one entry per CDR3 protein. The data hold over 130,000 distinct CDR3 sequences, with about 14% observed a single time. The source material was PBMCs or a T cell subset sorted from them (not recorded which). These receptors originate from an adult woman who had mild COVID-19 (a few samples of this study predate the infection). Cell type and time point are not known.

This clonotype was observed a few times. The rearrangement joins TRBV10-2 to TRBJ1-6; no clear D gene. CDR1 is WSHSY, CDR2 SAAADI, per germline. Trimming left V 6 bases short and J 7 bases short, with 7 bases between. The CDR3 totals 12 residues. The CDR3 reads CASRPLNSPLHF. For the CDR3, the DNA is TGCGCCAGCAGACCCCTCAATTCACCCCTCCACTTT.

J is TRBJ2-1 and V is TRBV5-6; 7 nucleotides align to TRBD2. The CDR3 is made up of 15 amino acids. The trim removed 0 bases at V and 4 bases at J, leaving 4 bases unmatched. Germline V gives CDR1 SGHDT, CDR2 YYEEEE. The CDR3 DNA reads as TGTGCCAGCAGCTTGGGGGCTAGCGGATACAATGAGCAGTTCTTC. It codes for CASSLGASGYNEQFF.

This rearrangement joins TRBV9 to TRBJ2-1, with D hard to call. Trimming pared 7 bases from V and 5 bases from J, leaving 13 bases between. The germline V gene has CDR1 SGDLS and CDR2 YYNGEE. This CDR3 is built from 13 residues. The CDR3 nucleotides read TGTGCCAGCGGCGGTAGTTGGGACAATGAGCAGTTCTTC. This encodes CASGGSWDNEQFF.

J is TRBJ1-1 and V is TRBV15; D is uncertain. CDR1 and CDR2 (germline): LNHNV, YYDKDF (reference sequence). V lost 0 bases, J lost 6 bases, and 8 bases lay in between. The CDR3 totals 13 residues. CDR3 nucleotides: TGTGCCACCAGCAGAGATCGAGGTTCTGAAGCTTTCTTT. It yields the protein CATSRDRGSEAFF.

The chain joins TRBV5-4 to TRBJ2-1, with TRBD1 as a possible D gene (6 bases). Trimming took off 4 bases at V and 4 bases at J, with 15 bases between the two ends. The germline V gene has CDR1 SGHNT and CDR2 YYREEE (reference sequence). The CDR3 totals 15 residues. The CDR3 coding sequence is TGTGCCAGCAGCCCCCGGACAGAAAATTACAATGAGCAGTTCTTC. It codes for CASSPRTENYNEQFF.

The table lists this clonotype with a few counts. The V call is TRBV4-2, the J call TRBJ2-1; no firm D call. Trimming shortened V by 1 base and J by 2 bases, and 12 bases separated the two germline ends. Germline-derived CDR1 and CDR2 are LGHNA and YNFKEQ. The CDR3 length is 16 residues. The CDR3 sequence: CASSQGPSNPYNEQFF. The CDR3 nucleotides are TGTGCCAGCAGCCAAGGTCCCTCTAACCCCTACAATGAGCAGTTCTTC.

The V and J genes are TRBV29-1 and TRBJ2-7, with 8 bases identical to TRBD1. This CDR3 is 14 amino acids long. CDR1 is SQVTM and CDR2 is ANQGSEA in the germline V gene. V shed 6 bases and J 0 bases; nucleotides not matched to a gene: 7. The CDR3 bases are TGCAGCGTGCCCCAGGGGGCGAACTCCTACGAGCAGTACTTC. Its translation is CSVPQGANSYEQYF.

This clonotype was seen more than once but under ten times. This chain connects TRBV27 to TRBJ1-1, with TRBD1 matching over 7 bases. V shed 6 bases, J shed 5 bases, and the junction held 9 bases outside the gene matches. This CDR3 is 14 amino acids long. Germline loops: CDR1 MNHEY, CDR2 SMNVEV (reference sequence). The CDR3 bases are TGTGCCAGCAGGAGGGGGGCAGGGGGTACTGAAGCTTTCTTT. Protein product: CASRRGAGGTEAFF.

This clonotype has at least ten counts. The rearrangement uses TRBV24-1 and TRBJ1-1; D ambiguous. The CDR3 extends over 13 amino acids. The V gene's germline CDR1 is KGHDR and CDR2 SFDVKD. V gave up 5 bases and J gave up 0 bases, with 6 bases separating them. DNA for the CDR3: TGTGCCACCAGTGCCAGTCTGAACACTGAAGCTTTCTTT. This codes for CATSASLNTEAFF.

The rearrangement links TRBV12-3 or TRBV12-4 to TRBJ2-5; D is unclear. The CDR3 sequence is 14 residues long. V dropped 3 bases and J dropped 1 base, with 9 bases sitting between them. The CDR3 coding sequence is TGTGCCAGCAGTTTTGATTACCCCCAAGAGACCCAGTACTTC. It translates to CASSFDYPQETQYF.

The chain employs TRBV15 and TRBJ1-5; the D is unclear. V was cut by 4 bases and J by 0 bases, with 16 bases left in between. The CDR3 contains 17 residues. The germline V gene encodes CDR1 LNHNV and CDR2 YYDKDF (reference sequence). The CDR3 loop is CATSTTRAGYSNQPQHF. In DNA, the CDR3 is TGTGCCACCAGCACAACACGGGCCGGATATAGCAATCAGCCCCAGCATTTT.

The rearrangement joins TRBV18 to TRBJ1-2, with a tentative D call TRBD1 (6 bases). Germline-derived CDR1 and CDR2 are KGHSH and LQKENI. Trimming took off 6 bases at V and 7 bases at J, with 21 bases between the two ends. This CDR3 is 15 amino acids long. CDR3 protein: CASSPGDIPPGGYTF. The DNA for the CDR3 is TGTGCCAGCTCGCCCGGGGACATCCCGCCGGGTGGCTACACCTTC.

This clonotype was seen many times. The chain uses TRBV6-5 and TRBJ2-1; D unresolved. The germline CDR1 and CDR2 sequences are MNHEY and SVGAGI. CDR3 length equals 11 residues. Deletions cut 2 bases from V and 8 bases from J, with 4 bases between. CDR3: CASSYDYEQFF. The DNA of the CDR3 is TGTGCCAGCAGTTACGACTATGAGCAGTTCTTC.

In its sample, this clonotype was seen a few times. The rearrangement uses TRBV6-5 and TRBJ1-5, with D perhaps TRBD1 (5 bases). V was cut by 6 bases and J by 6 bases, with 12 bases left in between. The CDR3 consists of 13 residues. CDR1 MNHEY and CDR2 SVGAGI come from the germline V gene. DNA of the CDR3: TGTGCCAGCAGCGCTAGTCAGGGTCAGCCCCAGCATTTT. Amino acids: CASSASQGQPQHF.

V usage is TRBV4-1 and J usage is TRBJ2-7; 8 bases are shared with TRBD1. CDR1 and CDR2 (germline): MGHRA, YSYEKL. V shed 4 bases, J shed 6 bases, and the junction held 8 bases outside the gene matches. The CDR3 consists of 14 residues. The CDR3 reads CASSREDRVIEQYF. In nucleotides, the CDR3 is TGCGCCAGCAGCCGCGAGGACAGGGTTATCGAGCAGTACTTC.

A few counts support this clonotype. This rearrangement joins TRBV6-5 to TRBJ2-3; the match to TRBD1 covers 8 bases. V lost 6 bases, J lost 2 bases, and 4 bases stayed unmatched. The length of the CDR3 is 14 residues. Looked up from germline, CDR1 is MNHEY and CDR2 is SVGAGI. The CDR3 bases are TGTGCCAGCAGGGACAGGGAGTTCACAGATACGCAGTATTTT. It is translated as CASRDREFTDTQYF.

CDR3 residues: CASMGFLNEQFF. CDR3 nucleotide sequence: TGTGCCAGCATGGGCTTCCTCAATGAGCAGTTCTTC. The rearrangement joins TRBV6-2 or TRBV6-3 to TRBJ2-1; unclear D gene. This CDR3 has 12 residues. Per the germline V gene, CDR1 is MNHEY and CDR2 is SVGEGT. The V end lost 7 bases, the J end lost 6 bases, and 10 bases lay between the germline ends.

This chain connects TRBV5-1 to TRBJ1-2, with a weak D call TRBD1 (6 bases). CDR1 SGHRS and CDR2 YFSETQ come from the germline V gene. Trimming removed 8 bases from V and 4 bases from J, with 12 bases in between. The CDR3 covers 12 residues. CDR3 sequence reads: CASYDRIYGYTF. For the CDR3, the DNA is TGCGCCAGTTACGACAGGATCTATGGCTACACCTTC.

There are a few counts of this clonotype. CDR3 sequence: CAWSHGGSYEQYF. The CDR3, as DNA: TGTGCCTGGAGTCACGGCGGGAGTTACGAGCAGTACTTC. The chain is built from TRBV30 and TRBJ2-7; 7 bases map to TRBD2. This CDR3 has 13 amino acids. CDR1 is GTSNPN, CDR2 SVGIG, per germline (reference sequence). J gave up 4 bases and V 2 bases, and 5 bases lay outside the gene matches.

V is TRBV12-3 or TRBV12-4 and J is TRBJ2-7; 9 bases agree with TRBD1. This CDR3 region has 15 residues. V lost 1 base and J lost 4; bases outside the gene matches: 5. The chain's CDR3 is CASSLGTGGFYEQYF. CDR3 in DNA: TGTGCCAGCAGTTTAGGTACAGGGGGCTTTTACGAGCAGTACTTC.

This clonotype was seen a handful of times. Compared with germline, one end of the junction differs, possibly owing to a read error. V and J are TRBV12-3 or TRBV12-4 and TRBJ1-6; D perhaps matches TRBD1 (5 bases). This CDR3 has 12 amino acids. Here the CDR3 reads CASSLDRTKGIF. The CDR3 DNA follows: TGTGCCAGCAGTTTAGACAGGACGAAGGGGATTTTT.

The CDR3: CATHARNTIYF. CDR3 coding DNA: TGTGCCACCCACGCGAGGAACACCATATATTTT. This chain uses TRBV28 with TRBJ1-3; D is uncertain. V was pared by 10 bases and J by 7 bases, with 11 bases between. This CDR3 contains 11 residues. From germline, CDR1 is MDHEN and CDR2 SYDVKM.

This clonotype was detected a few times. This chain uses TRBV6-1 with TRBJ1-2; maybe TRBD1 (5 bases). The length of the CDR3 is 14 residues. The germline gives CDR1 MNHNS, CDR2 SASEGT. V shed 3 bases and J shed 6 bases, with 14 bases lying between them. The CDR3 DNA reads TGTGCCAGCAGTGATAGCGGGCCAGGGAATGGCTACACCTTC. Amino acids: CASSDSGPGNGYTF.

This clonotype was observed at least ten times. The V gene is TRBV12-3 or TRBV12-4, the J gene TRBJ2-3; D perhaps matches TRBD1 (6 bases). The V end was cut by 7 bases, the J end by 2 bases, with 16 bases between. The CDR3 has 15 amino acids. DNA for the CDR3: TGTGCCAGCACCCCCGACAGGCCCCACACAGATACGCAGTATTTT. Protein product: CASTPDRPHTDTQYF.